These T cell receptor beta chains were read from a single sample in a study of control samples from healthy donors and cancer patients. Method: immunoSEQ multiplex PCR; TCRdb's copy keeps in-frame clones and lacks some. The repertoire holds around 130,000 clones, with about 95% as singletons. The sequencing sample was made of blood. The receptors derive from a man under 40 in good health. The CDR3 runs from the conserved cysteine through the conserved F or W. The D gene is left open where the match is weak. Size values are once, few and many counts, or a class for expanded clones, and some rows have none.

clone_size j_call d_call v_call cdr3_nt cdr3_aa
- TRBJ2-7 - TRBV7-2 TGTGCCAGCAGCTACGGGACCTCCTACGAGCAGTACTTC CASSYGTSYEQYF
- TRBJ2-1 TRBD2 TRBV18 TGTGCCAGCTCACCGAGCGGGGAATCCTACAATGAGCAGTTCTTC CASSPSGESYNEQFF
- TRBJ2-3 TRBD1 TRBV5-1 TGCGCCAGCAGCATAGGACAGGGGCCCTCCACAGATACGCAGTATTTT CASSIGQGPSTDTQYF
- TRBJ1-5 - TRBV19 TGTGCCAGTAGTATCGAAGCTAGGGGTAGGACCTATAGCAATCAGCCCCAGCATTTT CASSIEARGRTYSNQPQHF
- TRBJ1-1 - TRBV18 TGTGCCAGCTCACCACCGGGGGGCGCGGAGACTGAAGCTTTCTTT CASSPPGGAETEAFF
- TRBJ2-1 TRBD2 TRBV30 TGTGCCTGGAGTGTCGGGGGGGTCTACAATGAGCAGTTCTTC CAWSVGGVYNEQFF
- TRBJ1-6 - TRBV7-8 TGTGCCAGCAGCCTCTATGGACAGTATAATTCACCCCTCCACTTT CASSLYGQYNSPLHF
- TRBJ1-6 - TRBV19 TGTGCCAGTAAGCAGGGCTCCTATAATTCACCCCTCCACTTT CASKQGSYNSPLHF
few TRBJ2-7 - TRBV5-1 TGCGCCAGCAGCTTGGGACCCGCCTACGAGCAGTACTTC CASSLGPAYEQYF
- TRBJ2-7 - TRBV4-3 TGCGCCAGCAGCCAAGATCCCCCCGGGACCCAAGGCGAGCAGTACTTC CASSQDPPGTQGEQYF
- TRBJ1-6 TRBD1 TRBV18 TGTGCCAGCTCACCGGGACAGGGCTCCTATAATTCACCCCTCCACTTT CASSPGQGSYNSPLHF
- TRBJ1-2 - TRBV6-5 TGTGCCAGCAGTCTACATCAGGGGCAGAACTATGGCTACACCTTC CASSLHQGQNYGYTF
- TRBJ1-2 - TRBV7-3 TGTGCCAGCAGCCAGGGGCGCCAGGAGGAGACCTATGGCTACACCTTC CASSQGRQEETYGYTF
- TRBJ1-6 - TRBV4-1 TGCGCCAGCAGCCAAGTCCCCATCCCGAATTCACCCCTCCACTTT CASSQVPIPNSPLHF
few TRBJ2-2 - TRBV7-2 TGTGCCAGCAGCTTGACAGCGGGCACCGGGGAGCTGTTTTTT CASSLTAGTGELFF
- TRBJ1-1 - TRBV19 TGTGCCAGTAGTTTCTGGAGGATACCTGAAGCTTTCTTT CASSFWRIPEAFF
- TRBJ2-2 - TRBV7-2 TGTGCCAGCAGCCCGGGGGGCCCGCTAGGGACCGGGGAGCTGTTTTTT CASSPGGPLGTGELFF
- TRBJ1-6 - TRBV6-5 TGTGCCAGCAGTCGAAAGACTAATTCACCCCTCCACTTT CASSRKTNSPLHF
- TRBJ1-5 - TRBV6-1 TGTGCCAGCAGTGAAGGGGAACAGCCCCAGCATTTT CASSEGEQPQHF
- TRBJ2-3 - TRBV29-1 TGCAGCGTTAGTGTGGGGGGTGTAAGGACAGATACGCAGTATTTT CSVSVGGVRTDTQYF
- TRBJ1-1 - TRBV19 TGTGCCAGTAGTCCCCAACAGGGAACTGAAGCTTTCTTT CASSPQQGTEAFF
- TRBJ1-4 - TRBV6-4 TGTGCCAGCAGTGAACAGGCAACTAATGAAAAACTGTTTTTT CASSEQATNEKLFF
- TRBJ2-7 TRBD2 TRBV4-3 TGCGCCAGCAGCTATACGACTAGCGGGGGTGGAACCTACGAGCAGTACTTC CASSYTTSGGGTYEQYF
- TRBJ2-1 TRBD2 TRBV27 TGTGCCAGCAGCTTAAGCGGGGGGCCTTCCTACAATGAGCAGTTCTTC CASSLSGGPSYNEQFF
- TRBJ2-7 - TRBV5-5 TGTGCCAGCAGCACACAGGGAGGGAGCCCTTTAGTGTACGAGCAGTACTTC CASSTQGGSPLVYEQYF
- TRBJ2-5 TRBD1 TRBV7-3 TGTGCCAGCAGCCCGACAGGGATCGAGACCCAGTACTTC CASSPTGIETQYF
- TRBJ2-1 - TRBV6-5 TGTGCCAGCCTCATGGTGGGAGGACCTTACAATGAGCAGTTCTTC CASLMVGGPYNEQFF
- TRBJ1-5 - TRBV19 TGTGCCAGTAGTCCATTCGGAAGGGGTCAGCCCCAGCATTTT CASSPFGRGQPQHF
few TRBJ2-1 TRBD2 TRBV5-4 TGTGCCAGCAGCTTGGACGTAGCGGGGGGGTACAATGAGCAGTTCTTC CASSLDVAGGYNEQFF
- TRBJ2-2 - TRBV19 TGTGCCAGTAGTATATTCGCAGCAGGCGGGGAGCTGTTTTTT CASSIFAAGGELFF
- TRBJ2-2 TRBD1 TRBV19 TGTGCCAGTAGCCGGGACAGGGGAGTCACCGGGGAGCTGTTTTTT CASSRDRGVTGELFF
- TRBJ2-1 TRBD2 TRBV19 TGTGCCAGTAGCCTAGCGGGGGGGCCAAATGAGCAGTTCTTC CASSLAGGPNEQFF
- TRBJ2-3 TRBD2 TRBV7-6 TGTGCCAGCAGCTTACCTAGCGGGGGGGCCGGGGATACGCAGTATTTT CASSLPSGGAGDTQYF
- TRBJ1-6 - TRBV10-3 TGTGCCATCAGAAGGGATGGGGATTCACCCCTCCACTTT CAIRRDGDSPLHF
- TRBJ1-6 - TRBV6-2/TRBV6-3 TGTGCCAGCAGTTACGGGGCTACACCCCTCCACTTT CASSYGATPLHF
once TRBJ2-7 TRBD1 TRBV4-1 TGCGCCAGCAGCCGAACCGGGACAGGGGCCTACGAGCAGTACTTC CASSRTGTGAYEQYF
- TRBJ1-6 TRBD1 TRBV5-4 TGTGCCAGCAGCTTGGAGACAGGGCTAAATTCACCCCTCCACTTT CASSLETGLNSPLHF
- TRBJ2-5 - TRBV7-9 TGTGCCAGCAGCCTAAGTACTCCCGGTGAGACCCAGTACTTC CASSLSTPGETQYF
once TRBJ1-1 - TRBV7-2 TGTGCCAGCAGCTTAGGAGGCGGATTGTACACTGAAGCTTTCTTT CASSLGGGLYTEAFF
- TRBJ2-6 - TRBV21-1 TGTGCCAGCAGCAAGGGGGTGCCCTCTGGGGCCAACGTCCTGACTTTC CASSKGVPSGANVLTF
- TRBJ2-7 - TRBV28 TGTGCCAGCAGTTTCTCCTACGAGCAGTACTTC CASSFSYEQYF
once TRBJ1-1 - TRBV5-1 TGCGCCAGCAGCTTTGGGCCCTTGAACACTGAAGCTTTCTTT CASSFGPLNTEAFF
- TRBJ2-3 - TRBV4-1 TGCGCCAGCAGCCAAGTTTCAGGCACAGATACGCAGTATTTT CASSQVSGTDTQYF
- TRBJ1-4 - TRBV30 TGTGCCTGGGGAGGGAGAGACGAAAAACTGTTTTTT CAWGGRDEKLFF
once TRBJ2-1 - TRBV19 TGTGCCAGTAGTACTTACAATGAGCAGTTCTTC CASSTYNEQFF
- TRBJ2-3 TRBD1 TRBV3-1/TRBV3-2 TGTGCCAGCAGCCGGAAAACAGGGGGCTCGGAAACGCAGTATTTT CASSRKTGGSETQYF
- TRBJ1-4 TRBD1 TRBV5-4 TGTGCCAGCAGCCGCGGACAGGATGAAAAACTGTTTTTT CASSRGQDEKLFF
- TRBJ2-2 TRBD2 TRBV19 TGTGCCAGTAGTATAGCCTCGGCGGGGGGAAAAAAGGCCGGGGAGCTGTTTTTT CASSIASAGGKKAGELFF
once TRBJ1-2 TRBD1 TRBV6-6 TGTGCCAGCAGTCCGAAACAGGGGCTCCCCTATGGCTACACCTTC CASSPKQGLPYGYTF
- TRBJ1-1 - TRBV19 TGTGCCAGTAGCCACCGGGGAGGGTGGTTAGCTTTCTTT CASSHRGGWLAFF
once TRBJ2-5 - TRBV4-3 TGCGCCAGCAGCCAATACAGACAAGAGACCCAGTACTTC CASSQYRQETQYF
- TRBJ2-7 - TRBV5-6 TGTGCCAGCAGCTTGGGTCGGGGCCAAATCTACGAGCAGTACTTC CASSLGRGQIYEQYF
- TRBJ1-5 - TRBV7-9 TGTGCCAGCAGACCCGAGCTGGATAGCAATCAGCCCCAGCATTTT CASRPELDSNQPQHF
- TRBJ2-7 - TRBV27 TGTGCCAGCAGTGCGGGAAGCTCCTACGAGCAGTACTTC CASSAGSSYEQYF
- TRBJ2-7 TRBD2 TRBV4-3 TGCGCCAGCAGCCAAGATCCAGCGGGGAGCCCCTACGAGCAGTACTTC CASSQDPAGSPYEQYF